This entry features one T cell receptor beta chain sequence. What it binds is not known. CDR1 is SGHTA, CDR2 FQGTGA, per germline. CDR3 length equals 15 residues. V shed 0 bases, J shed 11 bases, and the junction held 11 bases outside the gene matches. Each CDR3 protein is one row after TCRdb ran MiXCR on the multiplex PCR reads. The sample carries 25,000 or so distinct CDR3 sequences, roughly a quarter recorded once. The data were taken from a study of breast tumors, draining lymph nodes, adjacent tissues. Study outcomes and limitations: Tumor T cell lymph node origin was a supported hypothesis, not proven. Compared with lymph nodes, tumors were less diverse; compared with nontumor tissue, more.

This clonotype was obtained from a female donor with breast cancer. Some clones in this sample may be carry-over from other donors' samples. The rearrangement links TRBV7-3 to TRBJ2-5; 8 nucleotides match TRBD1. The source material was breast tumor tissue. The CDR3 sequence is CASSLTGGQDRLQYF. In DNA, the CDR3 is TGTGCCAGCAGCTTAACGGGGGGACAGGATCGACTTCAGTACTTC.